This TCR beta chain stems from a study of cytomegalovirus exposure and HLA in healthy donors. Background on the study: The early release's HLA-typed donors yielded 78 million or so unique TCRs. General observations from the study: In an earlier analysis, productive rearrangement rates for most beta V segments clustered near 87% or 30%.

This clone was counted between two and nine times. Its target is unknown. CDR1 LNHNV and CDR2 YYDKDF come from the germline V gene (reference sequence). V lost 0 bases and J lost 8, with 13 bases in between. CDR3 length: 15 residues. Donors likely had unrecorded immune exposures despite being nominally healthy when sampled. Both 60 Vbeta primers and 13 Jbeta primers went into the PCR. This table comes from immunoSEQ multiplex PCR, and its TCRdb copy is limited to in-frame clones, with some not included. Of about 86,000 clones listed, over 70% were seen once; the top ten hold under 8.5%. The sample consisted of PBMCs. The chain links TRBV15 to TRBJ1-4; possibly TRBD1 for D (6 bases). This clonotype was obtained from a man aged 55 to 69 in good health and CMV-seronegative. The CDR3 nucleotides read TGTGCCACCAGCAGAGAGAGGGGGAGGGACGAAAAACTGTTTTTT. Translated: CATSRERGRDEKLFF.